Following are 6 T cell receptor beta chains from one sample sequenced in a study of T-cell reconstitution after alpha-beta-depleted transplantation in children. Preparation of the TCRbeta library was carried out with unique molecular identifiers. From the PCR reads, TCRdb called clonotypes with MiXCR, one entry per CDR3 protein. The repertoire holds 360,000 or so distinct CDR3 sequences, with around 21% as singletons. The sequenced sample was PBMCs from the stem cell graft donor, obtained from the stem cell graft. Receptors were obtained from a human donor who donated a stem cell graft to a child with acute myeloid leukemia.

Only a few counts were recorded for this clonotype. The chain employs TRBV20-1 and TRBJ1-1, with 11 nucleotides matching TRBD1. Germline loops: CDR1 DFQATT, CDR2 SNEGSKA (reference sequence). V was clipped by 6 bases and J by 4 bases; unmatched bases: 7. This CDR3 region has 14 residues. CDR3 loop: CSADGQGAFTEAFF. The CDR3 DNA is TGCAGTGCCGACGGACAGGGGGCTTTCACTGAAGCTTTCTTT.

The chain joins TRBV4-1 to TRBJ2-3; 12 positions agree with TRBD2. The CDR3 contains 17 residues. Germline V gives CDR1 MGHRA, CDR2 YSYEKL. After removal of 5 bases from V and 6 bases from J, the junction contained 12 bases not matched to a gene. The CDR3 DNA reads TGCGCCAGCAGCTGGGAGACTAGCGGGAGAGAAGGTGATACGCAGTATTTT. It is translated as CASSWETSGREGDTQYF.

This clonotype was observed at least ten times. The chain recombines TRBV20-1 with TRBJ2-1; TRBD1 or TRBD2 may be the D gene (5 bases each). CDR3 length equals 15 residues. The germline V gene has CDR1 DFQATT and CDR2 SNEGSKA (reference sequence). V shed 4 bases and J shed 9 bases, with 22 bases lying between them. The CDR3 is CSAISGPKRYGEQFF. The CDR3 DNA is TGCAGTGCTATTTCGGGACCGAAAAGGTATGGTGAGCAGTTCTTC.

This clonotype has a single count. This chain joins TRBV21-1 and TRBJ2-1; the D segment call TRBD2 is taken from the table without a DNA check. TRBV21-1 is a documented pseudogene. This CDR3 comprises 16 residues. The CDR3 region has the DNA TGTGCCAGCAGCAAAGCGCTGGGCGGGAGCTTCAATGAGCAGTTCTTC. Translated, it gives CASSKALGGSFNEQFF.

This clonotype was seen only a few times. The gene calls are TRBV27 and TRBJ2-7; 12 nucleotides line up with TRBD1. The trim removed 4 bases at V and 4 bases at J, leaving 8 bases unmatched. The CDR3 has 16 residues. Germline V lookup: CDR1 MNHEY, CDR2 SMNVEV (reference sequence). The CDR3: CASSSWDRGRGYEQYF. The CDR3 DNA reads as TGTGCCAGCAGTTCATGGGACAGGGGGCGTGGATACGAGCAGTACTTC.

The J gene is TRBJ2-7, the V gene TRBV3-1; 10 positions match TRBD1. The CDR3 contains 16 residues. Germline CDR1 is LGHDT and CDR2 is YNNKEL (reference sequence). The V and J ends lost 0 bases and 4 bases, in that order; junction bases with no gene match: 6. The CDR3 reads CASSQDLGTGEYEQYF. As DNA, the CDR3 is TGTGCCAGCAGCCAAGATTTGGGGACAGGGGAATACGAGCAGTACTTC.